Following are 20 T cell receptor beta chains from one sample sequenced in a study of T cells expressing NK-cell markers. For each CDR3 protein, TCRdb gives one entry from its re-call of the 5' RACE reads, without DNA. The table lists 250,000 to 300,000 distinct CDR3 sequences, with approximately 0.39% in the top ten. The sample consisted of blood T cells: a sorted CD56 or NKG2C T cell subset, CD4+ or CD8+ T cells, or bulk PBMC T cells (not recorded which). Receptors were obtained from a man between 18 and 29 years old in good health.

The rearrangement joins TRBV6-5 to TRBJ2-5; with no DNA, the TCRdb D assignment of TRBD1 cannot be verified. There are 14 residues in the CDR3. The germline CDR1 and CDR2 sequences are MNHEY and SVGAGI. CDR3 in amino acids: CASSSGGAEETQYF.

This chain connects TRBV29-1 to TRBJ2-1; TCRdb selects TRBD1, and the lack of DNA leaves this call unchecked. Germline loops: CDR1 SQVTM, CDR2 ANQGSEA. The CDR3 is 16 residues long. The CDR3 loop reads CSLQGARANRMDEQFF.

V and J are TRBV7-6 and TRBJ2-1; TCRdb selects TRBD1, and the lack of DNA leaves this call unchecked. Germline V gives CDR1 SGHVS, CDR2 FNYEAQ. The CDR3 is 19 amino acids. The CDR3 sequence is CASSLGGVFWGQDYNEQFF.

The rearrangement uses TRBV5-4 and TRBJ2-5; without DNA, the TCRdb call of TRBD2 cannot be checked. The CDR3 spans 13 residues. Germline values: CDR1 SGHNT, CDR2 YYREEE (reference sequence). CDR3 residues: CASSRDFQETQYF.

The CDR3 loop reads CASSPLGGADAIF. The gene calls are TRBV3-1 and TRBJ2-1; lacking DNA, the TRBD2 call made by TCRdb goes unchecked. Germline CDR1 is LGHDT and CDR2 is YNNKEL (reference sequence). The CDR3 contains 13 residues.

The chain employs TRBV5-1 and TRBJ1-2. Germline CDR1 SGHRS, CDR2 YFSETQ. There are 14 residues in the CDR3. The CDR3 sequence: CASSSGPSDYGYTF.

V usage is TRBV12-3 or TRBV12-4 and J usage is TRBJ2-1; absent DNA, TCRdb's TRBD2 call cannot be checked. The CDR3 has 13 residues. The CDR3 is CASLQRARDEQFF.

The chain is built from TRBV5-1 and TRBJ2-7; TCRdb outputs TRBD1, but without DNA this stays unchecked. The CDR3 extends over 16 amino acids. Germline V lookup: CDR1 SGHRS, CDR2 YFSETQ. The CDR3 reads CASSLRATGHGDEQYF.

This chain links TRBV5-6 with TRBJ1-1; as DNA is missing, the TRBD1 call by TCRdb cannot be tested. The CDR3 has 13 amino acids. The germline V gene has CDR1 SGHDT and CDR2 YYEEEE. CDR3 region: CASSLEVGRGAFF.

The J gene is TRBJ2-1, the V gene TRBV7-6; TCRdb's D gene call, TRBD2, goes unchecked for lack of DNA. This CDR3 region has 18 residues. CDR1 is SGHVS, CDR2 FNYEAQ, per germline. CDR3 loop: CASSLAVAGGVFGNEQFF.

The CDR3 region is CASSDALKRVSYEQYF. This chain connects TRBV6-1 to TRBJ2-7; TCRdb's D call of TRBD2 is untestable without DNA. Per germline, CDR1 MNHNS and CDR2 SASEGT. The CDR3 spans 16 residues.

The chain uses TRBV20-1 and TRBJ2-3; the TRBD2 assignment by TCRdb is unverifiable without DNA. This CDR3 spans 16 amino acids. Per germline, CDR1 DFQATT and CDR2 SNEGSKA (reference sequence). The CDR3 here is CSSTPTGLLRGDTQYF.

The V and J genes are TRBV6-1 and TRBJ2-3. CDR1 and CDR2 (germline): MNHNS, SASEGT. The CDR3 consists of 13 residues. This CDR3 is CASWLFYADTQYF.

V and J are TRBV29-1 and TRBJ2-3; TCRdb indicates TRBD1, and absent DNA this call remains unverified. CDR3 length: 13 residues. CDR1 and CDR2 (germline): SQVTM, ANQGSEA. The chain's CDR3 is CSVGVRILDTQYF.

CDR3 protein: CASSQDLLKDTQYF. The chain uses TRBV4-2 and TRBJ2-3. From germline, CDR1 is LGHNA and CDR2 YNFKEQ. The length of the CDR3 is 14 residues.

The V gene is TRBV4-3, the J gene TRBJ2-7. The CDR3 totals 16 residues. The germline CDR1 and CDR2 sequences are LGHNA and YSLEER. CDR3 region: CASSQESRGATYEQYF.

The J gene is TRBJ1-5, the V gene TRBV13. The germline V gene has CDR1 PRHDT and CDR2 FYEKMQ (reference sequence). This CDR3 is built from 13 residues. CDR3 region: CASSFGVKQPQHF.

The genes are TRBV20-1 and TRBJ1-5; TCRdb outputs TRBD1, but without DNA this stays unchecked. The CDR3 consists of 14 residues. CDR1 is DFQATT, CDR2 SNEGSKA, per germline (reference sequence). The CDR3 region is CSATGHGSNQPQHF.

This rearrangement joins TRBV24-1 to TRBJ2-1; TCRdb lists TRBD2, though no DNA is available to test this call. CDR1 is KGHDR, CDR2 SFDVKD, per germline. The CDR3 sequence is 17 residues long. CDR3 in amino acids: CATSDFRTSGGDNEQFF.

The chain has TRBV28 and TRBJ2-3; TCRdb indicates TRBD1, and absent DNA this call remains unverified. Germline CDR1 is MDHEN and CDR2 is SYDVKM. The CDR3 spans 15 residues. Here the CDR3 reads CASSLRGRDRDTQYF.